This paragraph reports one T cell receptor (beta chain). Per the study methods: Amplification with reference gene primers provided the estimates of nucleated cell counts. Measured with immunoSEQ multiplex PCR; TCRdb has only the in-frame clones, and not every one. Clonal size and the V and J genes are those of that table, whereas D and trimming came from the DNA. This sample has 150,000 or so clones, with 70% to 85% found just once. These data are taken from a study of blood T cell repertoires in COVID-19. Overall study context: Samples representing acute and convalescent COVID-19 were sourced from the United States, Italy and Spain. Nucleic acid was either cDNA or gDNA, and it came from T cells, B-cell-depleted T cells, or PBMCs.

The clonotype was recovered from a woman older than 75 with acute or convalescent COVID-19. Material: peripheral blood.

The CDR3 nucleotides are TGTGCCAGTAGACCTAGGACAGGGGGCCTACTCATCTCTGGAAACACCATATATTTT. This codes for CASRPRTGGLLISGNTIYF. V is TRBV19 and J is TRBJ1-3; 11 bases match TRBD1. This CDR3 comprises 19 residues. V gave up 6 bases and J gave up 0 bases; unmatched junction bases: 13. Germline CDR1 LNHDA, CDR2 SQIVND (reference sequence).